These 16 T cell receptor beta chains originate from one sample sequenced in a study of blood T cell repertoires in COVID-19. Assay used: immunoSEQ multiplex PCR; TCRdb lists only in-frame clones, some missing. The table lists about 98,000 clones, 87% of them singletons, with more than 4.5% in the top ten. Material: peripheral blood. These receptors were obtained from a man between 70 and 80 years old with acute or convalescent COVID-19.

The chain couples TRBV3-1 (or the pseudogene TRBV3-2) to TRBJ2-7, with D possibly TRBD2 on 5 matching bases. CDR1 and CDR2 from the germline V gene are LGHDT and YNNKEL (reference sequence). Trimming removed 4 bases at V and 2 bases at J, with 9 bases between. The length of the CDR3 is 13 residues. The CDR3 protein is CASSRGSTYEQYF. The CDR3 DNA sequence: TGTGCCAGCAGCCGTGGGAGTACCTACGAGCAGTACTTC.

This clone was recorded only once. The V call is TRBV6-5, the J call TRBJ1-2; a weak D match, TRBD1 (6 bases). There are 13 residues in the CDR3. V was pared by 8 bases and J by 4 bases, with 14 bases between. Germline V CDR1 and CDR2: MNHEY, SVGAGI. CDR3 sequence reads: CASGIRDTYGYTF. As DNA, the CDR3 is TGTGCCAGCGGTATCCGGGACACCTATGGCTACACCTTC.

The chain links TRBV23-1 to TRBJ1-2; 7 bases fit TRBD1. TRBV23-1 is an ORF for which the function is uncertain. J lost 0 bases, V lost 6 bases, and 7 bases had no gene match. CDR3 length: 15 residues. Written as DNA, the CDR3 is TGCGCCAGCAGGGACAGGCCGGGGGCTAACTATGGCTACACCTTC. Its protein is CASRDRPGANYGYTF.

The genes are TRBV7-8 and TRBJ2-7; 11 positions agree with TRBD2. This CDR3 comprises 17 residues. With V trimmed by 0 bases and J by 0 bases, 4 bases remained unmatched. The germline CDR1 and CDR2 sequences are SGHVS and FQNEAQ. As DNA, the CDR3 is TGTGCCAGCAGCTTAGCTAGCGGGGGGGCTAGCTCCTACGAGCAGTACTTC. It translates to CASSLASGGASSYEQYF. The full variable domain, with the rest looked up from reference TRBV7-8 and TRBJ2-7, is GAGVSQSPRYKVAKRGQDVALRCDPISGHVSLFWYQQALGQGPEFLTYFQNEAQLDKSGLPSDRFFAERPEGSVSTLKIQRTQQEDSAVYLCASSLASGGASSYEQYFGPGTRLTVT.

This chain links TRBV5-4 with TRBJ2-5; perhaps TRBD2 as D (5 bases). Germline CDR1 and CDR2: SGHNT and YYREEE (reference sequence). Trimming shortened V by 3 bases and J by 1 base, and 10 bases separated the two germline ends. The CDR3 runs 14 residues. The CDR3 bases are TGTGCCAGCAGCTCGAGGGCCCCCCAAGAGACCCAGTACTTC. This encodes CASSSRAPQETQYF.

The chain has TRBV5-1 and TRBJ1-4; D gene uncertain. CDR3 length: 15 residues. Germline values: CDR1 SGHRS, CDR2 YFSETQ. Trimming took off 1 base at V and 0 bases at J, with 7 bases between the two ends. CDR3 residues: CASSLSGTTNEKLFF. CDR3 nucleotides: TGCGCCAGCAGCTTGTCCGGGACAACTAATGAAAAACTGTTTTTT.

This chain uses TRBV5-4 with TRBJ2-7, with a tentative D call TRBD1 (5 bases). There are 12 residues in the CDR3. Germline CDR1 SGHNT, CDR2 YYREEE (reference sequence). The V and J ends lost 3 bases and 3 bases respectively, with 7 bases between them. CDR3 sequence (DNA): TGTGCCAGCAGCTCAGGGTTCTACGAGCAGTACTTC. It codes for CASSSGFYEQYF.

This clone was observed once. The V call is TRBV5-8, the J call TRBJ2-1, with D tentatively TRBD2 (6 bases). The V end lost 0 bases, the J end lost 3 bases, and 10 bases lay between the germline ends. There are 15 residues in the CDR3. Looked up from germline, CDR1 is SGHTS and CDR2 is YDEGEE. CDR3 loop: CASSLGAGSYNEQFF. The DNA of the CDR3 is TGTGCCAGCAGCTTGGGCGCGGGGAGCTACAATGAGCAGTTCTTC. Filled out from reference TRBV5-8 and TRBJ2-1, the complete variable domain reads EAGVTQSPTHLIKTRGQQATLRCSPISGHTSVYWYQQALGLGLQFLLWYDEGEERNRGNFPPRFSGRQFPNYSSELNVNALELEDSALYLCASSLGAGSYNEQFFGPGTRLTVL.

The chain is built from TRBV29-1 and TRBJ1-2; perhaps TRBD1 as D (6 bases). CDR3 size: 14 residues. V shed 5 bases and J shed 2 bases, with 15 bases lying between them. Germline CDR1 and CDR2: SQVTM and ANQGSEA. The chain's CDR3 is CSVPGGGRNYGYTF. The CDR3 nucleotides read TGCAGCGTTCCGGGGGGCGGAAGGAACTATGGCTACACCTTC.

This chain uses TRBV19 with TRBJ1-1, with D unresolved. The germline CDR1 and CDR2 sequences are LNHDA and SQIVND (reference sequence). CDR3 size: 14 residues. V was trimmed by 5 bases and J by 0 bases, leaving 10 bases between them. CDR3 nucleotide sequence: TGTGCCAGTAGTCGCCAGGTCATGAACACTGAAGCTTTCTTT. It codes for CASSRQVMNTEAFF.

The CDR3 protein is CASSEQGNTGELFF. The DNA of the CDR3 is TGTGCCAGCAGTGAACAGGGGAACACCGGGGAGCTGTTTTTT. The chain joins TRBV2 to TRBJ2-2, with a tentative D call TRBD1 (5 bases). V was cut by 2 bases and J by 1 base, with 5 bases left in between. The CDR3 is made up of 14 amino acids. From germline, CDR1 is SNHLY and CDR2 FYNNEI.

The chain joins TRBV27 to TRBJ1-4, with TRBD1 as a possible D gene (6 bases). Germline CDR1 and CDR2: MNHEY and SMNVEV (reference sequence). This CDR3 has 14 residues. V lost 2 bases and J 5 bases, leaving 9 bases between the germline ends. The CDR3 here is CASSLSRGNEKLFF. CDR3 in DNA: TGTGCCAGCAGTTTAAGCAGGGGAAATGAAAAACTGTTTTTT.

This clone was observed a handful of times. The chain has TRBV29-1 and TRBJ1-1; no firm D call. V was trimmed by 1 base and J by 2 bases, leaving 8 bases between them. Germline loops: CDR1 SQVTM, CDR2 ANQGSEA. The CDR3 is made up of 13 amino acids. This CDR3 is CSVEGGVNTEAFF. DNA for the CDR3: TGCAGCGTTGAAGGTGGAGTCAACACTGAAGCTTTCTTT. Based on the CDR3 plus reference TRBV29-1 and TRBJ1-1, the full variable domain is SAVISQKPSRDICQRGTSLTIQCQVDSQVTMMFWYRQQPGQSLTLIATANQGSEATYESGFVIDKFPISRPNLTFSTLTVSNMSPEDSSIYLCSVEGGVNTEAFFGQGTRLTVV.

This clone showed up just once. V usage is TRBV7-7 and J usage is TRBJ2-2; possibly TRBD2 for D (5 bases). Germline CDR1 SSHAT, CDR2 FNYEAQ (reference sequence). The CDR3 sequence is 13 residues long. Trimming cost V 3 bases and J 6 bases, with 8 bases left between them. The CDR3 here is CASSLVGAGELFF. The CDR3 DNA is TGTGCCAGCAGCTTGGTCGGGGCCGGGGAGCTGTTTTTT.

The chain carries TRBV19 and TRBJ2-2; D perhaps matches TRBD1 (5 bases). Germline V gene sequence: CDR1 LNHDA, CDR2 SQIVND (reference sequence). This CDR3 is built from 14 residues. Trimming took off 9 bases at V and 3 bases at J, with 14 bases between the two ends. The CDR3 DNA is TGTGCCAGCTCTTCCGGCAGGGACACCGGGGAGCTGTTTTTT. Its translation is CASSSGRDTGELFF.

The chain recombines TRBV6-6 with TRBJ2-3; a possible D gene is TRBD1 (5 bases). Germline assignment: CDR1 MNHNY and CDR2 SVGAGI (reference sequence). V was shortened by 5 bases and J by 2 bases, with 8 bases between the two germline ends. CDR3 length: 13 amino acids. The CDR3 sequence is CASSRGNTDTQYF. The CDR3 region has the DNA TGTGCCAGCAGTAGGGGAAACACAGATACGCAGTATTTT.